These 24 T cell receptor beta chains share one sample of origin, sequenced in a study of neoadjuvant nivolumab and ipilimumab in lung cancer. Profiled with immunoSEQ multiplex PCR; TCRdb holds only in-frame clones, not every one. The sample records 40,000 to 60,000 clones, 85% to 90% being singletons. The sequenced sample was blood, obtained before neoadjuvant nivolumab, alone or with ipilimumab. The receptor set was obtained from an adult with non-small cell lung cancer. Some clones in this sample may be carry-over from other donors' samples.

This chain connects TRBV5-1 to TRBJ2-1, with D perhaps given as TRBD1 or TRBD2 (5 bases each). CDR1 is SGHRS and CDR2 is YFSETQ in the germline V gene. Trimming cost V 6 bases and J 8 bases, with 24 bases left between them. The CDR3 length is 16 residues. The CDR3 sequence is CASTLSTLGTLYEQFF. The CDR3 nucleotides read TGCGCCAGCACCCTTTCCACTTTAGGGACCCTTTATGAGCAGTTCTTC.

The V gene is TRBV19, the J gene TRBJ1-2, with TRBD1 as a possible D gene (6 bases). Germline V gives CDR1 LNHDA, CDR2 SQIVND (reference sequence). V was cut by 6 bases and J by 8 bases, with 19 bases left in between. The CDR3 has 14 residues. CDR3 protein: CASREGGLSRGYTF. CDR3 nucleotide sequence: TGTGCCAGTAGAGAGGGGGGTCTATCGCGGGGCTACACCTTC.

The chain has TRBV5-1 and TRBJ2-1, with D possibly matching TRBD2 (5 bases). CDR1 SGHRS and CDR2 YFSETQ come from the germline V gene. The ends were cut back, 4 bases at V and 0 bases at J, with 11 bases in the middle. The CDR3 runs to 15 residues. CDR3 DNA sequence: TGCGCCAGCAGCCAGGCTGGGAGCTCCTACAATGAGCAGTTCTTC. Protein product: CASSQAGSSYNEQFF.

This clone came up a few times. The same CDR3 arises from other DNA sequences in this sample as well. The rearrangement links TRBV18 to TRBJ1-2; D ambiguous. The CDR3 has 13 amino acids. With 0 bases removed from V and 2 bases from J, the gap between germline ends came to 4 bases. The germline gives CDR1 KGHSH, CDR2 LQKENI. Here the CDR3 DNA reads TGTGCCAGCTCACCACCAGGGAACTATGGCTACACCTTC. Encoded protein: CASSPPGNYGYTF.

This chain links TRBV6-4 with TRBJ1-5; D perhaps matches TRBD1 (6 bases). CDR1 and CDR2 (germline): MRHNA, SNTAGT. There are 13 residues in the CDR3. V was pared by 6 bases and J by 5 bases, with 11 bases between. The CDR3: CASSRDNDQPQHF. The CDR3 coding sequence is TGTGCCAGCAGCCGGGACAACGATCAGCCCCAGCATTTT.

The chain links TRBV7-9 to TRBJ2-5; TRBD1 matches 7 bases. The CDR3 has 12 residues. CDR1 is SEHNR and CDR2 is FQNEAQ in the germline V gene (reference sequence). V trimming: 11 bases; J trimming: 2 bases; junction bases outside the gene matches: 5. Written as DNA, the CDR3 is TGTGCCGGGGGACAGATTCAAGAGACCCAGTACTTC. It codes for CAGGQIQETQYF. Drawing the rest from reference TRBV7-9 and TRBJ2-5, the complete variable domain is DTGVSQNPRHKITKRGQNVTFRCDPISEHNRLYWYRQTLGQGPEFLTYFQNEAQLEKSRLLSDRFSAERPKGSFSTLEIQRTEQGDSAMYLCAGGQIQETQYFGPGTRLLVL.

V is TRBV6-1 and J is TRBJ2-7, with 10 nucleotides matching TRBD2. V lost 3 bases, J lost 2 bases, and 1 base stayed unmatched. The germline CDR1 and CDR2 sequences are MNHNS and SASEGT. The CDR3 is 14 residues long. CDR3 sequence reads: CASSELAGAYEQYF. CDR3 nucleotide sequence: TGTGCCAGCAGTGAGCTAGCGGGAGCCTACGAGCAGTACTTC.

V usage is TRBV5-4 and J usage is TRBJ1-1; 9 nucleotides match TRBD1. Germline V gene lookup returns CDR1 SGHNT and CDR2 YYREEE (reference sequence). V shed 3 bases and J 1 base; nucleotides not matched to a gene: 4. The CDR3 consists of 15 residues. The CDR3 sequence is CASSSAGQGNTEAFF. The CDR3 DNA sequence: TGTGCCAGCAGCTCCGCGGGACAGGGGAACACTGAAGCTTTCTTT. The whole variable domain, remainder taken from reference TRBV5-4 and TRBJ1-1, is ETGVTQSPTHLIKTRGQQVTLRCSSQSGHNTVSWYQQALGQGPQFIFQYYREEENGRGNFPPRFSGLQFPNYSSELNVNALELDDSALYLCASSSAGQGNTEAFFGQGTRLTVV.

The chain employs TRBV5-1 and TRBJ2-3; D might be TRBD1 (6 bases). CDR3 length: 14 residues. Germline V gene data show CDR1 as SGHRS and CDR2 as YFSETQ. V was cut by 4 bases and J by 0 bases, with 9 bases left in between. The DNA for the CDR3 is TGCGCCAGCAGCCCGGACAGTAGCACAGATACGCAGTATTTT. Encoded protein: CASSPDSSTDTQYF.

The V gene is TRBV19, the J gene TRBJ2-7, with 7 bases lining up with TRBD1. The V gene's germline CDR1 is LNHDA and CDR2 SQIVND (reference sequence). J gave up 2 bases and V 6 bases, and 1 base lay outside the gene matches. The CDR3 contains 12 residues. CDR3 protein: CASSGQAYEQYF. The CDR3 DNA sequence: TGTGCCAGTAGCGGACAGGCCTACGAGCAGTACTTC. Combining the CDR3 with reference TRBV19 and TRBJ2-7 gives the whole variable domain DGGITQSPKYLFRKEGQNVTLSCEQNLNHDAMYWYRQDPGQGLRLIYYSQIVNDFQKGDIAEGYSVSREKKESFPLTVTSAQKNPTAFYLCASSGQAYEQYFGPGTRLTVT.

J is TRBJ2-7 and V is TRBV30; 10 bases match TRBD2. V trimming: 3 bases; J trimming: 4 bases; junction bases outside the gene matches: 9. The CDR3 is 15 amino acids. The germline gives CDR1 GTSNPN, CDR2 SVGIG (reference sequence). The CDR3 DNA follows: TGTGCCTGGAGCCACAGACTAGCGGGTGTTTACGAGCAGTACTTC. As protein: CAWSHRLAGVYEQYF.

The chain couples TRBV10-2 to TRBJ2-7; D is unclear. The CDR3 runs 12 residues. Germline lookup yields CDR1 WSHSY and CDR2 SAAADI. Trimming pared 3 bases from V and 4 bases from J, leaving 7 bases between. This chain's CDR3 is CASSDVGYEQYF. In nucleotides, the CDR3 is TGCGCCAGCAGTGATGTAGGGTACGAGCAGTACTTC.

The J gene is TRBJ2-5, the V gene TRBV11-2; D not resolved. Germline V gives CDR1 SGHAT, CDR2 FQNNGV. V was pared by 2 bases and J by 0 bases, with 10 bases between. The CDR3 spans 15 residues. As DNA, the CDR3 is TGTGCCAGCAGCTTAAACGTCTCGTACCAAGAGACCCAGTACTTC. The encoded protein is CASSLNVSYQETQYF.

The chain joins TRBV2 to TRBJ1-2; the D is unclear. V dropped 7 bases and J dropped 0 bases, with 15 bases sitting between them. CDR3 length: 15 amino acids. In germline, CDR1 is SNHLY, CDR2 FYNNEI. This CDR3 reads CASKQDPSPNYGYTF. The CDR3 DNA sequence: TGTGCCAGCAAGCAGGACCCCTCCCCTAACTATGGCTACACCTTC.

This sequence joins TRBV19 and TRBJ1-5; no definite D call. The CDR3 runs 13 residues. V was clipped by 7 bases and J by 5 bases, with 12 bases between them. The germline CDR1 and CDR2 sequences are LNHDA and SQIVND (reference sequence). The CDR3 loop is CASMGRIDQPQHF. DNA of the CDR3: TGTGCCAGTATGGGCAGGATCGATCAGCCCCAGCATTTT.

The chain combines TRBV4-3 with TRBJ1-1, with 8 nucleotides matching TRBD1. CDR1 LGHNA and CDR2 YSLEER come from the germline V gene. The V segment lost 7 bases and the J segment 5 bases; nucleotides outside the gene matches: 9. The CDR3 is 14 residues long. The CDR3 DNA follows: TGCGCCAGCACCCTCTCGAACAGGGGGACTGAAGCTTTCTTT. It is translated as CASTLSNRGTEAFF.

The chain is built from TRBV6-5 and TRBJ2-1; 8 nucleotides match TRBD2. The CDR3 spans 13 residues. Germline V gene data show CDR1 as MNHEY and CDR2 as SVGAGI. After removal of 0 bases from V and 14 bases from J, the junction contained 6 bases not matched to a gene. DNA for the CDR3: TGTGCCAGCAGTTACTCTCCGGGACTAGAGGAGTTCTTC. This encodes CASSYSPGLEEFF.

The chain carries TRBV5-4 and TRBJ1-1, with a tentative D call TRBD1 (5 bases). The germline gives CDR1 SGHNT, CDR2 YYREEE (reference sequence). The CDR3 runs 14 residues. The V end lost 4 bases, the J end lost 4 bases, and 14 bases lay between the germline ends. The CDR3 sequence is CASSPRGPTTEAFF. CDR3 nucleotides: TGTGCCAGCAGCCCCCGGGGCCCGACCACTGAAGCTTTCTTT.

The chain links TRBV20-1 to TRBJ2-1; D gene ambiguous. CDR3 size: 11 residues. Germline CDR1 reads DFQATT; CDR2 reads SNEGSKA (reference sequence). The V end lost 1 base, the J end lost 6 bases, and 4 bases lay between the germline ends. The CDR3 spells CSARGRNEQFF. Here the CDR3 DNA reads TGCAGTGCTAGAGGCCGCAATGAGCAGTTCTTC.

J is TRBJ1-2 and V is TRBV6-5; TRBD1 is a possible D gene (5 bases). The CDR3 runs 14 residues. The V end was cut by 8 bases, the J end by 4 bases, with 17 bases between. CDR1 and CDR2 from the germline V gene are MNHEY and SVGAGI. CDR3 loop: CASRNLGGSYGYTF. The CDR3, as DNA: TGTGCCAGCCGGAACCTGGGGGGTAGCTATGGCTACACCTTC.

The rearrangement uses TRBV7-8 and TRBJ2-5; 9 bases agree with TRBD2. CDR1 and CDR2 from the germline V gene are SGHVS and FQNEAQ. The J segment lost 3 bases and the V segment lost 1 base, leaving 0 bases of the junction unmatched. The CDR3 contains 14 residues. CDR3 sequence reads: CASSLGLAEETQYF. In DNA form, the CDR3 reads TGTGCCAGCAGCTTAGGACTAGCGGAAGAGACCCAGTACTTC.

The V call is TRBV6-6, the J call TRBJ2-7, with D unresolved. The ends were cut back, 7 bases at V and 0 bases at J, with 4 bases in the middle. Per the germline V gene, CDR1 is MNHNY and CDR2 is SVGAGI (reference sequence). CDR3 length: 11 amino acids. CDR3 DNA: TGTGCCAGCATGGCCTCCTACGAGCAGTACTTC. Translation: CASMASYEQYF.

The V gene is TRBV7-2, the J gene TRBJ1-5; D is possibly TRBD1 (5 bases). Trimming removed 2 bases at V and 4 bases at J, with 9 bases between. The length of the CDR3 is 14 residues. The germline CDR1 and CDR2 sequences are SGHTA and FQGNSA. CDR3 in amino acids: CASSLTRGNQPQHF. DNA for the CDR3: TGTGCCAGCAGCTTAACAAGGGGTAATCAGCCCCAGCATTTT. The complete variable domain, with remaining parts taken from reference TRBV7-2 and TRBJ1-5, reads GAGVSQSPSNKVTEKGKDVELRCDPISGHTALYWYRQSLGQGLEFLIYFQGNSAPDKSGLPSDRFSAERTGGSVSTLTIQRTQQEDSAVYLCASSLTRGNQPQHFGDGTRLSIL.

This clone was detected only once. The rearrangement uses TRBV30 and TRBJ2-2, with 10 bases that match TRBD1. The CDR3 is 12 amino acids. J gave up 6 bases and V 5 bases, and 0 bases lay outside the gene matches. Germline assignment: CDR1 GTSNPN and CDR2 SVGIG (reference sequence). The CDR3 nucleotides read TGTGCCTGGGGGACAGGGGCCGGGGAGCTGTTTTTT. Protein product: CAWGTGAGELFF.